The sequence of this T cell receptor beta chain was determined in a study of blood T cell repertoires in COVID-19. Germline assignment: CDR1 LGHNA and CDR2 YSLEER. The CDR3 sequence is 15 residues long. Germline trimming cut 3 bases from V and 1 base from J; bases unmatched to any gene: 5. The assay was immunoSEQ multiplex PCR, and TCRdb's table has in-frame clones only and misses some. The sample includes around 250,000 clones, 86% of them seen just once. The rearrangement joins TRBV4-3 to TRBJ2-7; 8 bases fit TRBD1. Sequencing was carried out using PBMCs or T cells enriched from blood (not recorded which). The TCR sequence derives from a woman in her forties or fifties who had recovered from COVID-19. The CDR3 DNA sequence: TGCGCCAGCAGCCAGTACAGGGGGTCGTCCTACGAGCAGTACTTC. It encodes CASSQYRGSSYEQYF.